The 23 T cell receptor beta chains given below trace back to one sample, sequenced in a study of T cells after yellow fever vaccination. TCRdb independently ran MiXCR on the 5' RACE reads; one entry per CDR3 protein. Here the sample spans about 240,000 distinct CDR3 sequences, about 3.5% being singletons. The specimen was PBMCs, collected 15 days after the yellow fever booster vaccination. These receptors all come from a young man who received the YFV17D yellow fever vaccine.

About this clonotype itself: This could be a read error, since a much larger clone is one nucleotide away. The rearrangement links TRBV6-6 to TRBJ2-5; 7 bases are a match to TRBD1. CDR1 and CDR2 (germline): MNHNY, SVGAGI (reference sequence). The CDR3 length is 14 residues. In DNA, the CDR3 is TGTGCCAGCAGTTACCCGACAGGGTTAGAGACCCATTACTTC. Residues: CASSYPTGLETHYF.

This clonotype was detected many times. The CDR3 coding sequence is TGCGCCAGCAGCTTGGAACAGCGGGGTGGGACAGATACGCAGTATTTT. This translates into CASSLEQRGGTDTQYF. This chain joins TRBV5-1 and TRBJ2-3; 7 nucleotides line up with TRBD2. The trim removed 0 bases at V and 3 bases at J, leaving 7 bases unmatched. The CDR3 is 16 residues long. Germline CDR1 SGHRS, CDR2 YFSETQ.

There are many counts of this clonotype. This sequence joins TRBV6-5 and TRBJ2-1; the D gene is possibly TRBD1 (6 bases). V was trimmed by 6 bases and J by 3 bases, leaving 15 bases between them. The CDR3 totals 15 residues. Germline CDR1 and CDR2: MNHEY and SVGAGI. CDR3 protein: CASSPQGPRYNEQFF. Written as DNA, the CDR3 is TGTGCCAGCAGCCCACAGGGCCCCCGCTACAATGAGCAGTTCTTC.

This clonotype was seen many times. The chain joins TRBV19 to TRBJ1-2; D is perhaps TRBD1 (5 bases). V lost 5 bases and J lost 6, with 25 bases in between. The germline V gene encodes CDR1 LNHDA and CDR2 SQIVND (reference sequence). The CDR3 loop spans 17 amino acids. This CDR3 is CASSPGARGYFYDGYTF. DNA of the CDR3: TGTGCCAGTAGTCCGGGCGCTCGGGGGTATTTTTATGATGGCTACACCTTC.

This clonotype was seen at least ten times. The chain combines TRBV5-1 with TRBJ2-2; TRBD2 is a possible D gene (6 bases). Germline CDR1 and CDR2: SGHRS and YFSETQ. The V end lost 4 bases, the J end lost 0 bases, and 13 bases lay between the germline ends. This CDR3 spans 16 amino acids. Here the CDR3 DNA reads TGCGCCAGCAGCGCCGGGACTCACGCGAACACCGGGGAGCTGTTTTTT. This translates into CASSAGTHANTGELFF.

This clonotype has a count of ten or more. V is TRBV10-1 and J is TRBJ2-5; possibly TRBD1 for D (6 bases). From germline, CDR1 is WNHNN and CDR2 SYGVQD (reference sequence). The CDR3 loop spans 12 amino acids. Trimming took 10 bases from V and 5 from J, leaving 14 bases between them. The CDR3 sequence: CATRGEGETQYF. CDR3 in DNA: TGCGCCACCAGGGGCGAAGGGGAGACCCAGTACTTC.

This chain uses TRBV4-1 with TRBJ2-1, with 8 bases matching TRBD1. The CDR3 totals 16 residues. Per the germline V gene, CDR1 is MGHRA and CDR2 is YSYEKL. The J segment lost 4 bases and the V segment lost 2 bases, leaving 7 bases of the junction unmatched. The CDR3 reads CASSQRTGTDYNEQFF. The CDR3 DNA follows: TGCGCCAGCAGCCAAAGGACAGGGACTGATTACAATGAGCAGTTCTTC.

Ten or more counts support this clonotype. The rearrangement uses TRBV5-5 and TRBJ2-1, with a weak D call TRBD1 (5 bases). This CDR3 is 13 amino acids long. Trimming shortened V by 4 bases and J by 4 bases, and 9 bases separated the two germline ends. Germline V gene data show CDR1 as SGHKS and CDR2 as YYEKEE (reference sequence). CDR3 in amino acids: CASSIRQYNEQFF. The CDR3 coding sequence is TGTGCCAGCAGCATAAGACAGTACAATGAGCAGTTCTTC.

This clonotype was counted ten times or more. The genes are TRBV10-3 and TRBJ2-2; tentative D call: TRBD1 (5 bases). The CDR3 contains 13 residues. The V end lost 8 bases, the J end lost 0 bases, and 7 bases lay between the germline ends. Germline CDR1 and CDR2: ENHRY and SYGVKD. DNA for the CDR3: TGTGCCATCCCCAGGGCGAACACCGGGGAGCTGTTTTTT. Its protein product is CAIPRANTGELFF.

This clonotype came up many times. DNA for the CDR3: TGTGCCAGCAGTTACGGCAGGGTTGACACCGGGGAGCTGTTTTTT. This gives the protein CASSYGRVDTGELFF. The chain recombines TRBV6-5 with TRBJ2-2, with a weak D call TRBD1 (5 bases). The CDR3 spans 15 residues. Germline assignment: CDR1 MNHEY and CDR2 SVGAGI. Deletions cut 2 bases from V and 3 bases from J, with 10 bases between.

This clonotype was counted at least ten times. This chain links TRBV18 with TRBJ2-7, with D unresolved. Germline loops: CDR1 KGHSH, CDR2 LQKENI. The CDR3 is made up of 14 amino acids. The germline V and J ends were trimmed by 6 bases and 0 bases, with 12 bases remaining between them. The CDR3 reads CASSPRASSYEQYF. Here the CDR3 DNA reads TGTGCCAGCTCCCCCCGAGCCAGCTCCTACGAGCAGTACTTC.

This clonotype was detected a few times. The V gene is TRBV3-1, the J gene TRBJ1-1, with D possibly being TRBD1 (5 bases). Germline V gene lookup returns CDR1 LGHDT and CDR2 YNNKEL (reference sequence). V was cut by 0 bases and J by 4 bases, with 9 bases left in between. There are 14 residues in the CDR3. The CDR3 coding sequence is TGTGCCAGCAGCCAAGAGGGGGGGAGCACTGAAGCTTTCTTT. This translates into CASSQEGGSTEAFF. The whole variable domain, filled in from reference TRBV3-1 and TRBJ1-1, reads DTAVSQTPKYLVTQMGNDKSIKCEQNLGHDTMYWYKQDSKKFLKIMFSYNNKELIINETVPNRFSPKSPDKAHLNLHINSLELGDSAVYFCASSQEGGSTEAFFGQGTRLTVV.

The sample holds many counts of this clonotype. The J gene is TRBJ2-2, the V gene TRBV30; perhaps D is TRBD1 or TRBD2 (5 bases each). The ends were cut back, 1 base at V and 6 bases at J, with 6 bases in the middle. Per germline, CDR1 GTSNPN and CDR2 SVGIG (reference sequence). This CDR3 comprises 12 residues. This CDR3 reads CAWSGGSGELFF. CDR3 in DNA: TGTGCCTGGAGTGGGGGGTCCGGGGAGCTGTTTTTT.

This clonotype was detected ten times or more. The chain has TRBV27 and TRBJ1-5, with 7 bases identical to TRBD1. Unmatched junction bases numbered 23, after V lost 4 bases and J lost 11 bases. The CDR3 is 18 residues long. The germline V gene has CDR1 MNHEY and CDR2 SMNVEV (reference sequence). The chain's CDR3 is CASSSLPHGTVFRGAQHF. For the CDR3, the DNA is TGTGCCAGCAGTTCCCTCCCCCACGGGACAGTCTTCAGAGGGGCCCAGCATTTT.

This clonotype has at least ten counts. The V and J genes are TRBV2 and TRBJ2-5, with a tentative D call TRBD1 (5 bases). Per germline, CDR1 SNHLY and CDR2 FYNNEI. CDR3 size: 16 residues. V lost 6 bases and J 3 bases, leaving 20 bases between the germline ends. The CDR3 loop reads CASSGRQSPAEETQYF. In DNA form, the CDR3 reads TGTGCCAGCAGCGGGCGACAGTCCCCGGCCGAAGAGACCCAGTACTTC.

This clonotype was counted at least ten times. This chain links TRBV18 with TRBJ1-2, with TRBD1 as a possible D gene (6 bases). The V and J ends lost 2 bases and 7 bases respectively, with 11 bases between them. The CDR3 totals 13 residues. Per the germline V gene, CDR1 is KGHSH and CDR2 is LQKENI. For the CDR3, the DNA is TGTGCCAGCTCACCAGGGGGGGCTGGTGGCTACACCTTC. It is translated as CASSPGGAGGYTF.

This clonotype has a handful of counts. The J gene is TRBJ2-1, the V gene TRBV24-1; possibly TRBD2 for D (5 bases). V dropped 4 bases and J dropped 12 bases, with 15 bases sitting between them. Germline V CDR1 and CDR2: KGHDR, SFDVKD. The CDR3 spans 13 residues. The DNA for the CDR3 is TGTGCCACCAGTGACTACGCACTAGTTCGGCAGTTCTTC. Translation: CATSDYALVRQFF.

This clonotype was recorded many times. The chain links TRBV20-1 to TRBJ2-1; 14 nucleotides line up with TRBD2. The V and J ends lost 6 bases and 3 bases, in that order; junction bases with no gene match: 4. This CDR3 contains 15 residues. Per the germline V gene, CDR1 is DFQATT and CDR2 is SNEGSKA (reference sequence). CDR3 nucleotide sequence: TGCAGTGCGGCGGGACTAGCGGGGGTCTACAATGAGCAGTTCTTC. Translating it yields CSAAGLAGVYNEQFF.

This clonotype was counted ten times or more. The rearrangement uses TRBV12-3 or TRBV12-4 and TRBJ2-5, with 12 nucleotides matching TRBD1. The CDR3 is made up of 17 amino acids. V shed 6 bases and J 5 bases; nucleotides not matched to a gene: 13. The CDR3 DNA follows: TGTGCCAGCAGCCCCCCCCCGGGACAGGGGGCACATGAGACCCAGTACTTC. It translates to CASSPPPGQGAHETQYF.

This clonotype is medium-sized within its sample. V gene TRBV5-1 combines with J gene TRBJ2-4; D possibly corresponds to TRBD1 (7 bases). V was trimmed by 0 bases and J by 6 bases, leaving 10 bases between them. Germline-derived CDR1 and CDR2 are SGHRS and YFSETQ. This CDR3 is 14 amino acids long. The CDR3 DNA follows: TGCGCCAGCAGCTTGGGCCAGGGGGGAAACATTCAGTACTTC. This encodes CASSLGQGGNIQYF.

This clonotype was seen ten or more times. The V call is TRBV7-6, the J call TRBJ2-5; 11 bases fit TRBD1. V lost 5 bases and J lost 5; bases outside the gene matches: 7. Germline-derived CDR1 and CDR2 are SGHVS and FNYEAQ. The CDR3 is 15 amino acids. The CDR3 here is CASSPWTGGEETQYF. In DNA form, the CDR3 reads TGTGCCAGCAGCCCCTGGACAGGGGGCGAGGAGACCCAGTACTTC.

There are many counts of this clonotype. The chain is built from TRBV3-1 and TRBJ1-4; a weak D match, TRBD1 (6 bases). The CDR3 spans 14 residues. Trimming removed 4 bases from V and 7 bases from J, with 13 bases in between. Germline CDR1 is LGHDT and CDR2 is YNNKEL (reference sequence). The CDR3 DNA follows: TGTGCCAGCAGCCGACAGGCGACGGCTGAAAAACTGTTTTTT. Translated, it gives CASSRQATAEKLFF.

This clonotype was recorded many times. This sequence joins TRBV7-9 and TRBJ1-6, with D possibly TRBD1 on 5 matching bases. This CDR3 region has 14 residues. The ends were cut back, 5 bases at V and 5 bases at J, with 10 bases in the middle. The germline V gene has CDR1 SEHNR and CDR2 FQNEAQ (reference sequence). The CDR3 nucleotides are TGTGCCAGCAGCGTGGGCAGGGATAATTCACCCCTCCACTTT. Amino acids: CASSVGRDNSPLHF. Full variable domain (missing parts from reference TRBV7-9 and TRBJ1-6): DTGVSQNPRHKITKRGQNVTFRCDPISEHNRLYWYRQTLGQGPEFLTYFQNEAQLEKSRLLSDRFSAERPKGSFSTLEIQRTEQGDSAMYLCASSVGRDNSPLHFGNGTRLTVT.